This entry concerns a single TCR beta chain. The data belong to a study of identical twins. TCRdb recomputed calls from the 5' RACE reads with MiXCR, one row per CDR3 protein. The sample includes around 480,000 distinct CDR3 sequences, over 12% of them seen just once. This CDR3 is 12 amino acids long. The germline CDR1 and CDR2 sequences are MNHEY and SVGAGI. The V segment lost 7 bases and the J segment 4 bases; nucleotides outside the gene matches: 2. These data are also associated with another study on yellow fever vaccine responses in identical twins.

The chain recombines TRBV6-5 with TRBJ1-2, with 8 bases aligning to TRBD1. The clonotype was recovered from a woman aged 18-30 years in good health. Specimen: CD4+ T cells sorted from blood. CDR3 amino acids: CASNDRGYGYTF. CDR3 nucleotide sequence: TGTGCCAGCAACGACAGGGGCTATGGCTACACCTTC.